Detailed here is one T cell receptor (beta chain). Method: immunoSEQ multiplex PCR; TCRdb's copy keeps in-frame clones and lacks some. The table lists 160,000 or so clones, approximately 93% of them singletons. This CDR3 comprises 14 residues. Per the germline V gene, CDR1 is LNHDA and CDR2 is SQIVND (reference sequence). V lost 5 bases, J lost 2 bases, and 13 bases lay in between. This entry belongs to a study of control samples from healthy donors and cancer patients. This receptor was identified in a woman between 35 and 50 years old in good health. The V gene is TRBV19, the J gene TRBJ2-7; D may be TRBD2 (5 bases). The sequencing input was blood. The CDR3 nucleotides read TGTGCCAGTAGTCCCCGACGGACTGCCTACGAGCAGTACTTC. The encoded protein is CASSPRRTAYEQYF.